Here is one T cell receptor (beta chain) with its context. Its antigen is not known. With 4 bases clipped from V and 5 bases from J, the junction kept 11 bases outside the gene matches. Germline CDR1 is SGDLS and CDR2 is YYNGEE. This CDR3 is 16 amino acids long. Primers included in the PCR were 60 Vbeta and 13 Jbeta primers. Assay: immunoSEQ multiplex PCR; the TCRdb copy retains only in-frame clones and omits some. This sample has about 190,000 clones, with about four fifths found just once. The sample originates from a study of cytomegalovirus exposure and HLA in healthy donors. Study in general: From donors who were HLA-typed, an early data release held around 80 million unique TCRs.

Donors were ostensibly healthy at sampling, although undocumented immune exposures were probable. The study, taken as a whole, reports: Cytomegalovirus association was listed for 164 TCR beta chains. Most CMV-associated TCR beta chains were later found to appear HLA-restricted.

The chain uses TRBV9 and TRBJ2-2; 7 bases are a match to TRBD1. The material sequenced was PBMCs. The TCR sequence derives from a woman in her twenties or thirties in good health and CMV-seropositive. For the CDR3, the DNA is TGTGCCAGCAGCCAGGGGTCACAGGGGTGGACCGGGGAGCTGTTTTTT. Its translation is CASSQGSQGWTGELFF.